This entry features one T cell receptor beta chain sequence. This sample is part of a study of T cells in tuberculosis. After thawing and overnight rest, PBMC were stained with GMM-loaded CD1B tetramer, viability dye and anti-CD3 for sorting. The CD1B tetramers carried C32 glucose monomycolate purified from Rhodococcus equi. The method was immunoSEQ multiplex PCR; TCRdb's version includes in-frame clones alone and lacks a portion of them. This repertoire shows approximately 100,000 clones, roughly 93% found once; its top ten account for under 2.5%. CDR3 length: 15 amino acids. CDR1 and CDR2 from the germline V gene are SNHLY and FYNNEI. Germline trimming cut 6 bases from V and 6 bases from J; bases unmatched to any gene: 10.

V usage is TRBV2 and J usage is TRBJ2-1; 8 bases match TRBD1. Sequences were obtained from CD1b-GMM tetramer-negative cells sorted from PBMCs. This TCR was recovered from an adult woman with latent tuberculosis. This CDR3 is CASSPDRALANEQFF. The CDR3 nucleotides are TGTGCCAGCAGCCCGGACAGGGCCCTCGCCAATGAGCAGTTCTTC.